This TCR beta chain was sequenced in a study of T cell changes during pregnancy in multiple sclerosis. The germline CDR1 and CDR2 sequences are SGDLS and YYNGEE. Trimming removed 0 bases at V and 1 base at J, with 7 bases between. The length of the CDR3 is 14 residues. Assay: immunoSEQ multiplex PCR; the TCRdb copy retains only in-frame clones and omits some. The table includes around 58,000 clones, 90% to 95% detected once. The source is a female donor with multiple sclerosis, enrolled in a pregnancy study. The starting material was peripheral blood, obtained before pregnancy. The V gene is TRBV9, the J gene TRBJ1-1, with D unresolved. This CDR3 reads CASSVGLTNTEAFF. The CDR3 DNA reads TGTGCCAGCAGCGTAGGACTGACGAACACTGAAGCTTTCTTT.